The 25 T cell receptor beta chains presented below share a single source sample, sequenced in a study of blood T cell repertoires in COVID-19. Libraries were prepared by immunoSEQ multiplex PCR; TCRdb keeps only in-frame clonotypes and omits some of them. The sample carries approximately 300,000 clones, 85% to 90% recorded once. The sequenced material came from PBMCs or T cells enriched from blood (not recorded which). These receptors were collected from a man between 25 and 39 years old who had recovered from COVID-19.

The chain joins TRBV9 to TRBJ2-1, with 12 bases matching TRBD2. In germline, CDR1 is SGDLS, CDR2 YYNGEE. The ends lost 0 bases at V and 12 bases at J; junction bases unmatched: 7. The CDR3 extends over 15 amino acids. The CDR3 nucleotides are TGTGCCAGCAGCGTAGGGTCTAGCGGGAGGGCAGGGCAGTTCTTC. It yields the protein CASSVGSSGRAGQFF. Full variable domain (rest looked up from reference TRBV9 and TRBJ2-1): DSGVTQTPKHLITATGQRVTLRCSPRSGDLSVYWYQQSLDQGLQFLIQYYNGEERAKGNILERFSAQQFPDLHSELNLSSLELGDSALYFCASSVGSSGRAGQFFGPGTRLTVL.

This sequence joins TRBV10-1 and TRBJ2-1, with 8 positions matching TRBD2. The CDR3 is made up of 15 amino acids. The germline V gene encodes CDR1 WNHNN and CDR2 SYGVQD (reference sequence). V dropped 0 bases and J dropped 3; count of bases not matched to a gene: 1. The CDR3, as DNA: TGCGCCAGCAGTGAGTCAGCGGGAGACTACAATGAGCAGTTCTTC. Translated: CASSESAGDYNEQFF.

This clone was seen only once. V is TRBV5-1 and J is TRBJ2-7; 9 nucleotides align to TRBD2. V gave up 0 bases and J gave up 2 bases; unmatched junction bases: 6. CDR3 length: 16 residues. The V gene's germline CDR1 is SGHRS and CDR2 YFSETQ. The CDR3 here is CASSLAGTSYTYEQYF. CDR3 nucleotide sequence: TGCGCCAGCAGCTTGGCCGGGACTAGCTACACCTACGAGCAGTACTTC.

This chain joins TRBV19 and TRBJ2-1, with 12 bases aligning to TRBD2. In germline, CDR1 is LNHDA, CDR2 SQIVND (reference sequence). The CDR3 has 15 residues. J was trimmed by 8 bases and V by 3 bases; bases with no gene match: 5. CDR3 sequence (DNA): TGTGCCAGTAGTATGGCCGGGACTAGCGGGTATGAGCAGTTCTTC. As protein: CASSMAGTSGYEQFF.

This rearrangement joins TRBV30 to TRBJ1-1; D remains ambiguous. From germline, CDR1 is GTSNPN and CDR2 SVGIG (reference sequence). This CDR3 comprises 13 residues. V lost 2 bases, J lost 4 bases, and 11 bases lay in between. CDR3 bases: TGTGCCTGGAGTATAGGTGGAGGCACTGAAGCTTTCTTT. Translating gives CAWSIGGGTEAFF.

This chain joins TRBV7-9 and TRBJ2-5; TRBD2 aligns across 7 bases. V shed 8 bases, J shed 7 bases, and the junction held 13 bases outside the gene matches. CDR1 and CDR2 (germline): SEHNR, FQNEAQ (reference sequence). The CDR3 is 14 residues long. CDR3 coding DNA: TGTGCCAGCGGGGTCCTGGCGGGAGTTGCGACCCAGTACTTC. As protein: CASGVLAGVATQYF.

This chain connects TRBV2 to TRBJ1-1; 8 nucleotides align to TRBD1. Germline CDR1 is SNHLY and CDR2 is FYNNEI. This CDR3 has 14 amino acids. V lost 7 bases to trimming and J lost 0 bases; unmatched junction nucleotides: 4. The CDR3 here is CASTDRAMNTEAFF. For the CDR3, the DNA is TGTGCCAGCACGGACAGGGCCATGAACACTGAAGCTTTCTTT. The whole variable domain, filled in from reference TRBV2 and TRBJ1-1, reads EPEVTQTPSHQVTQMGQEVILRCVPISNHLYFYWYRQILGQKVEFLVSFYNNEISEKSEIFDDQFSVERPDGSNFTLKIRSTKLEDSAMYFCASTDRAMNTEAFFGQGTRLTVV.

CDR3 DNA sequence: TGCGCCAGCAGTGAGTCGCAGGGGGGTCACGAGCAGTACTTC. Its protein is CASSESQGGHEQYF. The V gene is TRBV10-1, the J gene TRBJ2-7; tentative D call: TRBD1 (7 bases). Trimming took 0 bases from V and 5 from J, leaving 11 bases between them. The CDR3 is 14 residues long. CDR1 and CDR2 from the germline V gene are WNHNN and SYGVQD (reference sequence).

The CDR3 is CASSLDLGSAGGYTF. The CDR3 region has the DNA TGTGCCAGCAGCTTAGATTTGGGCAGCGCGGGGGGCTACACCTTC. The V and J genes are TRBV11-3 and TRBJ1-2; D uncertain. Trimming removed 0 bases from V and 8 bases from J, with 16 bases in between. Germline CDR1 and CDR2: SGHNT and YENEEA. The CDR3 contains 15 residues.

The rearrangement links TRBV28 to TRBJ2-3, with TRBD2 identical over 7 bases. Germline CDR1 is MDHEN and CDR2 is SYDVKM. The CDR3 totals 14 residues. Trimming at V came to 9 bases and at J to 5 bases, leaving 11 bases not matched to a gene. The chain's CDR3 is CASKGRGMIDTQYF. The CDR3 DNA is TGTGCCAGTAAGGGGCGGGGGATGATAGATACGCAGTATTTT.

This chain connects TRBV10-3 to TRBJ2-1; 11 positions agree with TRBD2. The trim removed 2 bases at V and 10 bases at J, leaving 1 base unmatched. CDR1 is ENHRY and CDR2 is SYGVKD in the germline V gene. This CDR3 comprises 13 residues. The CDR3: CAISETSGSEQFF. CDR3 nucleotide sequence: TGTGCCATCAGTGAGACTAGCGGGAGCGAGCAGTTCTTC.

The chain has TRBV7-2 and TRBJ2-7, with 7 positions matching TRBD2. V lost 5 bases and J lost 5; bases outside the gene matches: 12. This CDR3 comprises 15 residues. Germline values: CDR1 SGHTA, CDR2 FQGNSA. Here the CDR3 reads CASSVVSTSSHEQYF. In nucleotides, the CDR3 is TGTGCCAGCAGCGTCGTATCGACTAGCAGCCACGAGCAGTACTTC.

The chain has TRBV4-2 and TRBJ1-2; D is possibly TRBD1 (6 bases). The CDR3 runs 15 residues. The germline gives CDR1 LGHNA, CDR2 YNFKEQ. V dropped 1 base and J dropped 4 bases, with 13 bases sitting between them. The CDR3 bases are TGTGCCAGCAGCCAAGCGCAGGGGAATACCTATGGCTACACCTTC. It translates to CASSQAQGNTYGYTF.

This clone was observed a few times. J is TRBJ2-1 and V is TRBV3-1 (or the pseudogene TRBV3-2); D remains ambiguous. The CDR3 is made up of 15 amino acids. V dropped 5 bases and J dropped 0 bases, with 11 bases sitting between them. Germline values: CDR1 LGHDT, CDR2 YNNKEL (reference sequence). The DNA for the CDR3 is TGTGCCAGCAGCTTGACACCTAACTCCTACAATGAGCAGTTCTTC. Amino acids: CASSLTPNSYNEQFF.

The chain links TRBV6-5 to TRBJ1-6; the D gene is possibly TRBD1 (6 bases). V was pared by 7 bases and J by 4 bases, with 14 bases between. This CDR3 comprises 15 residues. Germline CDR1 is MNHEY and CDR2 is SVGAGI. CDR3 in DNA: TGTGCCAGCACCCTAGGGGGGGGATATAATTCACCCCTCCACTTT. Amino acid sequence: CASTLGGGYNSPLHF.

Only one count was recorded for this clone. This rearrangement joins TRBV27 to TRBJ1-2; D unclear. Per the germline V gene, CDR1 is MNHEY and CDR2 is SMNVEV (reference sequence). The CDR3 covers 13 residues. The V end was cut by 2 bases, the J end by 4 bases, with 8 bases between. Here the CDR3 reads CASSLGSGYGYTF. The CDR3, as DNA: TGTGCCAGCAGTTTAGGTTCAGGCTATGGCTACACCTTC.

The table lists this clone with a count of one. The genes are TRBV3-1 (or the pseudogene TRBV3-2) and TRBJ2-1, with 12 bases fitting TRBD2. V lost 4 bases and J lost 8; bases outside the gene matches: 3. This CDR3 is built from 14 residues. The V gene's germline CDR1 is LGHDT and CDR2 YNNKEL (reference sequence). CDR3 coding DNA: TGTGCCAGCAGCCCCGGACTAGCGGGGTATGAGCAGTTCTTC. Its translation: CASSPGLAGYEQFF.

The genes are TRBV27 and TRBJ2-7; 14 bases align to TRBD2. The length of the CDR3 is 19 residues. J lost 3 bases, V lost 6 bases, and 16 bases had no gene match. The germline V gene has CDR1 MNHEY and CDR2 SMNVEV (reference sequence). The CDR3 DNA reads TGTGCCAGCAGCCCCAAGCCGTCGGGACTAGCGGGGGCCCTCTACGAGCAGTACTTC. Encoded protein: CASSPKPSGLAGALYEQYF.

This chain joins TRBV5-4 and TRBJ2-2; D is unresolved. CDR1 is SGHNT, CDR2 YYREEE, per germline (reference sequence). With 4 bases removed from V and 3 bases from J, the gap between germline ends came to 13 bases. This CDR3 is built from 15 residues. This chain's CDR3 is CASSPVTRDTGELFF. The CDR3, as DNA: TGTGCCAGCAGCCCAGTGACTCGGGACACCGGGGAGCTGTTTTTT.

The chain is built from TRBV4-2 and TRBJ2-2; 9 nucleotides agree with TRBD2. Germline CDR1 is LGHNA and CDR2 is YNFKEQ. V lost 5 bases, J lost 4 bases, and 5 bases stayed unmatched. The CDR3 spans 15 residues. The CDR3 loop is CASSMSGGRTGELFF. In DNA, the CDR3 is TGTGCCAGCAGCATGAGCGGGGGGCGCACCGGGGAGCTGTTTTTT.

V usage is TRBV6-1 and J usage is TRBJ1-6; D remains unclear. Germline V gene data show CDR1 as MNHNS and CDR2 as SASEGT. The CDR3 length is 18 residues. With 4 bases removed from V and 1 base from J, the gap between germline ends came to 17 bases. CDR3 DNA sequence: TGTGCCAGCAGTGTCAGACCTTGGCGAGGATCCTATAATTCACCCCTCCACTTT. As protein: CASSVRPWRGSYNSPLHF.

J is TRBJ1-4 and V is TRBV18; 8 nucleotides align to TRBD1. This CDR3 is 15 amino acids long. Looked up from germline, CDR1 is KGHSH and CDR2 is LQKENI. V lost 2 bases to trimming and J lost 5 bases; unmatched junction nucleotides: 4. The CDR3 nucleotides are TGTGCCAGCTCACCATTGACAGGGGCAAATGAAAAACTGTTTTTT. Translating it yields CASSPLTGANEKLFF.

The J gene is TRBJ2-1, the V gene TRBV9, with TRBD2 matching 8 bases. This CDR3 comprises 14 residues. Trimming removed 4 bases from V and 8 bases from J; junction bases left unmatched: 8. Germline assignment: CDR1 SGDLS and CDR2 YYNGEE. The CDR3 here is CASSSGGGYYEQFF. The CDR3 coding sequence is TGTGCCAGCAGCTCTGGCGGGGGGTACTATGAGCAGTTCTTC.

The CDR3 DNA follows: TGTGCCAGCAGCGCCCCCTTCAACACGTACCAAGAGACCCAGTACTTC. Protein sequence: CASSAPFNTYQETQYF. This rearrangement joins TRBV11-3 to TRBJ2-5; no clear D gene. The germline gives CDR1 SGHNT, CDR2 YENEEA. The CDR3 sequence is 16 residues long. Trimming removed 5 bases at V and 0 bases at J, with 16 bases between.

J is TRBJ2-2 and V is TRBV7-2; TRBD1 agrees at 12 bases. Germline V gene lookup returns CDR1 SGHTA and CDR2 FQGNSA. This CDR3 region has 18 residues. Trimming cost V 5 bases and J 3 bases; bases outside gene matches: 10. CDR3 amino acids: CASSIRDRGPTYTGELFF. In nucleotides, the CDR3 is TGTGCCAGCAGCATCCGGGACAGGGGGCCGACCTACACCGGGGAGCTGTTTTTT.